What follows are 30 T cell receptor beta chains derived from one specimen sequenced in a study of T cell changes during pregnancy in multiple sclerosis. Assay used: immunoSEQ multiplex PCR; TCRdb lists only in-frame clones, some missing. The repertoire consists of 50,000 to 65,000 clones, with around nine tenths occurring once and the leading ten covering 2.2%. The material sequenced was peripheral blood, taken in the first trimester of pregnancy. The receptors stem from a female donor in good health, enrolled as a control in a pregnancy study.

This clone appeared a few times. The CDR3 DNA sequence: TGCGCCAGCAGCTTAAGTGGACAGGGATCCTATGGCTACACCTTC. Encoded protein: CASSLSGQGSYGYTF. The chain employs TRBV5-1 and TRBJ1-2; TRBD1 matches at 8 bases. Germline assignment: CDR1 SGHRS and CDR2 YFSETQ. The CDR3 contains 15 residues. The V and J ends lost 2 bases and 4 bases, in that order; junction bases with no gene match: 7.

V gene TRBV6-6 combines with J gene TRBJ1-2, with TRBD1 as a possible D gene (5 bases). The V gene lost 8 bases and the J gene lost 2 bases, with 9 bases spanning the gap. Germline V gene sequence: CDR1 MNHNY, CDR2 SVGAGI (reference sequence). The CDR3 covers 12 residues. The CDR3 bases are TGTGCCAGCTCGGAGGGGAACTATGGCTACACCTTC. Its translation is CASSEGNYGYTF.

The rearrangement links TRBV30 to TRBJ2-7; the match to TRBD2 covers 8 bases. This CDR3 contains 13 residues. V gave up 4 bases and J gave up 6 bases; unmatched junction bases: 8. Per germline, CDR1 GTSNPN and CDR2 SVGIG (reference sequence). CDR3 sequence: CAWTKDRGGEQYF. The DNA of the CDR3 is TGTGCCTGGACTAAAGACCGGGGGGGCGAGCAGTACTTC.

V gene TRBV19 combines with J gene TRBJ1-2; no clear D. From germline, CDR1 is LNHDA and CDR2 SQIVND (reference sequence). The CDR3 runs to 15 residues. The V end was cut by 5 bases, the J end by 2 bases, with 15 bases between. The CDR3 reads CASSVLPDTNYGYTF. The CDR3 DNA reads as TGTGCCAGTAGTGTCCTCCCTGACACGAACTATGGCTACACCTTC.

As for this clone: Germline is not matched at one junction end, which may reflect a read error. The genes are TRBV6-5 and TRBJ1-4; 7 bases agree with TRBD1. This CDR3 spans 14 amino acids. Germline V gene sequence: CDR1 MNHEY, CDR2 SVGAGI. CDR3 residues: CASSDRVSNEKLFF. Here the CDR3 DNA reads TGTGCCAGCAGTGACAGGGTCTCTAACGAAAAACTGTTTTTT.

The CDR3 region is CASSLPGLRQETQYF. The CDR3 nucleotides are TGTGCCAGCAGTCTCCCGGGACTCCGACAAGAGACCCAGTACTTC. The rearrangement links TRBV28 to TRBJ2-5, with a weak D call TRBD2 (6 bases). Germline lookup yields CDR1 MDHEN and CDR2 SYDVKM. The V end lost 5 bases, the J end lost 2 bases, and 15 bases lay between the germline ends. CDR3 size: 15 residues.

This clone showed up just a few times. CDR3 residues: CASSQEGGPANYGYTF. DNA for the CDR3: TGCGCCAGCAGCCAAGAGGGGGGGCCAGCTAACTATGGCTACACCTTC. This chain uses TRBV4-1 with TRBJ1-2; tentative D call: TRBD1 (6 bases). This CDR3 has 16 residues. Germline CDR1 reads MGHRA; CDR2 reads YSYEKL. Trimming removed 0 bases from V and 0 bases from J, with 11 bases in between.

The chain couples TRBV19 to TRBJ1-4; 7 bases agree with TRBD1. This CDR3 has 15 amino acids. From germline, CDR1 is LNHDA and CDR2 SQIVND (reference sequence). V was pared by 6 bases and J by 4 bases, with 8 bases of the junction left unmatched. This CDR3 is CASSTDREDNEKLFF. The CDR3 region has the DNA TGTGCCAGTAGCACCGACAGGGAGGATAATGAAAAACTGTTTTTT.

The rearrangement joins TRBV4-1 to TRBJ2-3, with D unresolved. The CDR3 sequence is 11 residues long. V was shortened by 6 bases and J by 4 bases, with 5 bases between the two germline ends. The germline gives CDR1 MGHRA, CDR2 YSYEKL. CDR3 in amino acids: CASRAADTQYF. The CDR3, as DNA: TGCGCCAGCAGGGCCGCAGATACGCAGTATTTT.

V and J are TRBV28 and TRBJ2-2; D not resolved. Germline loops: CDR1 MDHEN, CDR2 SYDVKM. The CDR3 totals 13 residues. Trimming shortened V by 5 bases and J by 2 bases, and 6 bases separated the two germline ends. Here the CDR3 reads CASSVSNTGELFF. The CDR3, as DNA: TGTGCCAGCAGTGTCAGTAACACCGGGGAGCTGTTTTTT.

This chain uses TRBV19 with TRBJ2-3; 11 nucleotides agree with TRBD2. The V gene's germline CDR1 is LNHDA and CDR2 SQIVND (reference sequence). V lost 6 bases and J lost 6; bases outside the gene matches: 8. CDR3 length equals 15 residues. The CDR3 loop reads CASSFSGGAFDTQYF. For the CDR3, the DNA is TGTGCCAGTAGCTTTAGCGGGGGGGCATTCGATACGCAGTATTTT.

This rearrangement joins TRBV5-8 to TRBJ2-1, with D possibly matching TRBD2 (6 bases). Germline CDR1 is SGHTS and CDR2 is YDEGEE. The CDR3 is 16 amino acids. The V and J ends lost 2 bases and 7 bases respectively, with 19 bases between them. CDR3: CASSLRRGFLGNEQFF. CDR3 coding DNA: TGTGCCAGCAGCTTACGGCGGGGCTTCCTGGGGAATGAGCAGTTCTTC.

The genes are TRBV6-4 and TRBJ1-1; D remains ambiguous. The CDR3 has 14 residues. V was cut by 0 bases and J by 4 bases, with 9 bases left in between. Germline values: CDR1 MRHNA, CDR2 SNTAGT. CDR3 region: CASSDSSEGTEAFF. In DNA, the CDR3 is TGTGCCAGCAGTGACTCGAGTGAGGGCACTGAAGCTTTCTTT.

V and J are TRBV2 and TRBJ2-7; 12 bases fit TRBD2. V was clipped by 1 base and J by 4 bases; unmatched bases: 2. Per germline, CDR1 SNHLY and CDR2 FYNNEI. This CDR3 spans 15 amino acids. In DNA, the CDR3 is TGTGCCAGCAGTGAAGGACTAGCGGGAGAGTACGAGCAGTACTTC. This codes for CASSEGLAGEYEQYF.

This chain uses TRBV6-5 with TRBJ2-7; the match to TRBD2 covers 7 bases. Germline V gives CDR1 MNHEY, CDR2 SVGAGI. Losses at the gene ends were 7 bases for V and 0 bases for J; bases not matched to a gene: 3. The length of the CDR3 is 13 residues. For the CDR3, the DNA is TGTGCCAGCATGGGGGGGGGCTCCTACGAGCAGTACTTC. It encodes CASMGGGSYEQYF.

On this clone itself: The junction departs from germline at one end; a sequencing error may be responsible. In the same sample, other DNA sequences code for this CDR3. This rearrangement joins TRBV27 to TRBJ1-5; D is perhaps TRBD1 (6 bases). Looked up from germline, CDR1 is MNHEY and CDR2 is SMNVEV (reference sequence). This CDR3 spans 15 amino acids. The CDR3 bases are TGTGCCAGCAGTCAAGGGGTTGGGGGCAATCAACCCCAGCATTTT. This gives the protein CASSQGVGGNQPQHF.

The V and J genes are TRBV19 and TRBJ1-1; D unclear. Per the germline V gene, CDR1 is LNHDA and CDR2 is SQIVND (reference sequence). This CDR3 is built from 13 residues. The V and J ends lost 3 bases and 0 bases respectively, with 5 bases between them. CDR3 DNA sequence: TGTGCCAGTAGTATCCCGTTGAACACTGAAGCTTTCTTT. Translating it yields CASSIPLNTEAFF.

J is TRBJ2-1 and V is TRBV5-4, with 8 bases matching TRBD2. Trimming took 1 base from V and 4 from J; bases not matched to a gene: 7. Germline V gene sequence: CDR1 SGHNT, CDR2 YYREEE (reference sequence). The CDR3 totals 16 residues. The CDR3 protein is CASSLPRGGSYNEQFF. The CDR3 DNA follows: TGTGCCAGCAGCTTGCCCCGCGGGGGGTCATACAATGAGCAGTTCTTC.

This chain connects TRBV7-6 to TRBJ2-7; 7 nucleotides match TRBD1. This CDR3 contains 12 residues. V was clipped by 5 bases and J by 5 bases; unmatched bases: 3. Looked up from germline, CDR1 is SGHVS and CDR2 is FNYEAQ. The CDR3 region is CASSQGQNEQYF. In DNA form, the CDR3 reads TGTGCCAGCAGCCAGGGACAGAACGAGCAGTACTTC.

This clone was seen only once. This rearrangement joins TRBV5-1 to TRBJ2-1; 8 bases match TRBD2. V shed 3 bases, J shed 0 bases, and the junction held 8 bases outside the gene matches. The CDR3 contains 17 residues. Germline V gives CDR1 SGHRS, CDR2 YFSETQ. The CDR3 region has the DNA TGCGCCAGCAGCTGGGGGGGGAGCGGGGGCTCCTACAATGAGCAGTTCTTC. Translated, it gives CASSWGGSGGSYNEQFF. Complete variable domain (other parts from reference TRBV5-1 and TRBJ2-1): KAGVTQTPRYLIKTRGQQVTLSCSPISGHRSVSWYQQTPGQGLQFLFEYFSETQRNKGNFPGRFSGRQFSNSRSEMNVSTLELGDSALYLCASSWGGSGGSYNEQFFGPGTRLTVL.

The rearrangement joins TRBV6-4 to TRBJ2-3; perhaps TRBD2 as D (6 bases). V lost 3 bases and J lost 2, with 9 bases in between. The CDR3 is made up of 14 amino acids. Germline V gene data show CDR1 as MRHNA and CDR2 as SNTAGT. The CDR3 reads CASSEGEATDTQYF. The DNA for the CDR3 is TGTGCCAGCAGTGAGGGGGAGGCCACAGATACGCAGTATTTT.

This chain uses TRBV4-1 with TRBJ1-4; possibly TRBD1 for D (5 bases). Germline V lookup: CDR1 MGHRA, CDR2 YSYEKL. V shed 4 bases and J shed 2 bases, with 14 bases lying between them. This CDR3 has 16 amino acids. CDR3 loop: CASSRGEGTTNEKLFF. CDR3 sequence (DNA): TGCGCCAGCAGCCGGGGGGAGGGAACGACTAATGAAAAACTGTTTTTT.

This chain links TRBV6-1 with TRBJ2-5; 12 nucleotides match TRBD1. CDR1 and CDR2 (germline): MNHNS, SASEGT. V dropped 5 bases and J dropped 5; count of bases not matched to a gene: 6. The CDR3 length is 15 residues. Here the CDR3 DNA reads TGTGCCAGCAGTCCCGGGACAGGGGGCGCGGAGACCCAGTACTTC. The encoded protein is CASSPGTGGAETQYF.

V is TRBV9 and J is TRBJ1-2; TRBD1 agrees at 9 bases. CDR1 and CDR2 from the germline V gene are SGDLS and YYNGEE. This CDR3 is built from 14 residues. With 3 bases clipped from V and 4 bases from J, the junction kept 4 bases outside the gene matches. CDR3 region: CASSASTGGYGYTF. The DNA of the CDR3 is TGTGCCAGCAGCGCTTCGACAGGGGGCTATGGCTACACCTTC. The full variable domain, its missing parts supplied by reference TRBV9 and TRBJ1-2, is DSGVTQTPKHLITATGQRVTLRCSPRSGDLSVYWYQQSLDQGLQFLIQYYNGEERAKGNILERFSAQQFPDLHSELNLSSLELGDSALYFCASSASTGGYGYTFGSGTRLTVV.

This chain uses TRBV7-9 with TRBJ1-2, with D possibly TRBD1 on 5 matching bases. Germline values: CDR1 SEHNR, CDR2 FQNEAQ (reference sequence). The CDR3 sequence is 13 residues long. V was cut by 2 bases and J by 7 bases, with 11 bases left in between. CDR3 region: CASSLMSGFGYTF. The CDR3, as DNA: TGTGCCAGCAGCTTAATGTCAGGGTTTGGCTACACCTTC.

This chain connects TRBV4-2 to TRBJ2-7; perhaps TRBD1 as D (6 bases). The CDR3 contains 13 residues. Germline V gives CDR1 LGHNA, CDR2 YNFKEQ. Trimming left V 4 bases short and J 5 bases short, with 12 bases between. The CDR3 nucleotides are TGTGCCAGCAGCCCCCCCAGGGGAAACGAGCAGTACTTC. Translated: CASSPPRGNEQYF.

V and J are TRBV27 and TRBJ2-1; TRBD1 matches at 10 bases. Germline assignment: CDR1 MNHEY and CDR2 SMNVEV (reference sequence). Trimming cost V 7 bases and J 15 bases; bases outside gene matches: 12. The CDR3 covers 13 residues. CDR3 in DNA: TGTGCCAGCACCGAAACAGACAGGGGGCGGCGGTTCTTC. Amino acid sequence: CASTETDRGRRFF.

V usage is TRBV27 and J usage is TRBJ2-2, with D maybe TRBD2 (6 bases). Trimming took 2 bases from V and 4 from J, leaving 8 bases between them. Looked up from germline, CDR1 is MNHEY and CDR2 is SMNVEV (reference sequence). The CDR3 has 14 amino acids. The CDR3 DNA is TGTGCCAGCAGTTTACGGGGGATCACCGGGGAGCTGTTTTTT. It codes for CASSLRGITGELFF.

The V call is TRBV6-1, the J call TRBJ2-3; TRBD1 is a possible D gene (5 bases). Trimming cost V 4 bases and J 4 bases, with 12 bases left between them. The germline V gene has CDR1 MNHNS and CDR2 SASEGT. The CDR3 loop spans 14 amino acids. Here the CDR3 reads CASSVSTAPDTQYF. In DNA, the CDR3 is TGTGCCAGCAGTGTCTCGACAGCACCAGATACGCAGTATTTT.

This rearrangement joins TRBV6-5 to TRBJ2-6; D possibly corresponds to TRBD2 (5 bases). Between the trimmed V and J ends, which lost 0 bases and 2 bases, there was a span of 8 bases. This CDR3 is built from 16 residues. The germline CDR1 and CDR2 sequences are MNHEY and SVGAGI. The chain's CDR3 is CASSYSAGAGANVLTF. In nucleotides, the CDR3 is TGTGCCAGCAGTTACTCGGCCGGGGCTGGGGCCAACGTCCTGACTTTC.